This TCR beta chain emerged from a study of Ad26.COV2.S vaccination and SARS-CoV-2 variants. Repertoires were generated with immunoSEQ multiplex PCR, while TCRdb's copy carries only in-frame clones and drops some. The data contain about 680,000 clones, 70% to 90% of them singletons. Treatment indicated: approximately 18 received Ad26.COV2.S at low or high dose, single or two shots; roughly five received placebo; per-sample allocation not given. Samples came from day 63 after the first vaccine or placebo injection. V lost 0 bases to trimming and J lost 8 bases; unmatched junction nucleotides: 9. The CDR3 length is 17 residues. The germline CDR1 and CDR2 sequences are SGHRS and YFSETQ.

The chain couples TRBV5-1 to TRBJ2-1; the match to TRBD2 covers 12 bases. This TCR was recovered from a person between 18 and 65 years old who received the Ad26.COV2.S COVID-19 vaccine or a placebo. Sequencing used peripheral blood, obtained in a trial of Ad26.COV2.S vaccine versus placebo. The CDR3 nucleotides read TGCGCCAGCAGCTTGGCTCCCGGACTAGCGGGAATCGATGAGCAGTTCTTC. As protein: CASSLAPGLAGIDEQFF.